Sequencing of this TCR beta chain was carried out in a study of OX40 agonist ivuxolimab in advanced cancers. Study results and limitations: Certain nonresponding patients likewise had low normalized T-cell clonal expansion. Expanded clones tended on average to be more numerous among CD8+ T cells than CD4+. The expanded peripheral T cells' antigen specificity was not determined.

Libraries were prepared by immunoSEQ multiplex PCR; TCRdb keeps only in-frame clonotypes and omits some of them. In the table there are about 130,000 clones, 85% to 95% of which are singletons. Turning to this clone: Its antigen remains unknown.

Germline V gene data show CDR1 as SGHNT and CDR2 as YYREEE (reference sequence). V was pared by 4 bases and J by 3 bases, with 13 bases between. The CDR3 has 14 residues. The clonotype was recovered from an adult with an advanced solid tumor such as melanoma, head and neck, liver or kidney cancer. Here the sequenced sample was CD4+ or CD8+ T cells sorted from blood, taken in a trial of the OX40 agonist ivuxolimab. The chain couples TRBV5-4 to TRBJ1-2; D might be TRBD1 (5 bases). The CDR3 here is CASSEKWTHYGYTF. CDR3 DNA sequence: TGTGCCAGCAGCGAGAAATGGACACACTATGGCTACACCTTC.